One sample yielded the 7 T cell receptor beta chains listed below, sequenced in a study of chronic HIV infection and antiretroviral therapy. One entry per CDR3 protein, called by TCRdb with MiXCR from the 5' RACE reads. The data hold under 55,000 distinct CDR3 sequences, with about 18% observed a single time. Sequencing input: peripheral blood. All receptors come from an adult who had HIV and had not received antiretroviral therapy, or was an uninfected healthy control (not recorded which).

This clonotype turned up a few times. V gene TRBV9 combines with J gene TRBJ2-1, with no clear D. The CDR3 contains 14 residues. The germline CDR1 and CDR2 sequences are SGDLS and YYNGEE. V was cut by 5 bases and J by 10 bases, with 19 bases left in between. The CDR3: CASRLATEYGEQFF. DNA of the CDR3: TGTGCCAGCAGGCTTGCGACTGAGTACGGGGAGCAGTTCTTC.

The table lists this clonotype with a few counts. The rearrangement links TRBV7-9 to TRBJ1-4; possibly TRBD1 for D (5 bases). Deletions cut 5 bases from V and 8 bases from J, with 18 bases between. Germline V lookup: CDR1 SEHNR, CDR2 FQNEAQ (reference sequence). This CDR3 region has 15 residues. DNA of the CDR3: TGTGCCAGCAGCCGGGGACGGGGCCCTGAAGAAAAACTGTTTTTT. Translating gives CASSRGRGPEEKLFF.

The rearrangement uses TRBV18 and TRBJ1-1, with 7 positions matching TRBD1. The J segment lost 5 bases and the V segment lost 5 bases, leaving 8 bases of the junction unmatched. Germline CDR1 and CDR2: KGHSH and LQKENI. This CDR3 has 14 residues. The CDR3 here is CASSEDRVRTEAFF. As DNA, the CDR3 is TGTGCCAGCTCAGAAGACAGGGTACGGACTGAAGCTTTCTTT.

At least ten counts were recorded for this clonotype. The chain combines TRBV28 with TRBJ1-5; the match to TRBD1 covers 8 bases. The CDR3 spans 16 residues. Trimming took 5 bases from V and 5 from J; bases not matched to a gene: 11. The germline V gene has CDR1 MDHEN and CDR2 SYDVKM. CDR3 residues: CASSRDLNRGYQPQHF. The DNA of the CDR3 is TGTGCCAGCAGTCGAGATTTAAACAGGGGGTATCAGCCCCAGCATTTT.

This clonotype was observed a few times. V and J are TRBV20-1 and TRBJ2-5, with D uncertain. This CDR3 has 14 amino acids. Trimming stripped 0 bases from V and 7 bases from J, with 15 bases between. Germline CDR1 reads DFQATT; CDR2 reads SNEGSKA (reference sequence). The CDR3 DNA sequence: TGCAGTGCTAGAGATGGCCCGCAATCAGGGACCCAGTACTTC. It encodes CSARDGPQSGTQYF.

The genes are TRBV10-3 and TRBJ2-1; 12 positions match TRBD2. Germline CDR1 reads ENHRY; CDR2 reads SYGVKD. There are 15 residues in the CDR3. V was pared by 6 bases and J by 7 bases, with 7 bases of the junction left unmatched. The chain's CDR3 is CAISILAGGPNEQFF. CDR3 in DNA: TGTGCCATCAGCATACTAGCGGGAGGCCCTAATGAGCAGTTCTTC.

This clonotype was counted between two and nine times. The chain employs TRBV4-1 and TRBJ1-4, with 8 bases identical to TRBD1. This CDR3 has 16 amino acids. Germline loops: CDR1 MGHRA, CDR2 YSYEKL. Germline trimming cut 4 bases from V and 5 bases from J; bases unmatched to any gene: 9. CDR3 sequence (DNA): TGCGCCAGCAGCCGGCAAACGGGACAGGAGAATGAAAAACTGTTTTTT. It specifies CASSRQTGQENEKLFF.